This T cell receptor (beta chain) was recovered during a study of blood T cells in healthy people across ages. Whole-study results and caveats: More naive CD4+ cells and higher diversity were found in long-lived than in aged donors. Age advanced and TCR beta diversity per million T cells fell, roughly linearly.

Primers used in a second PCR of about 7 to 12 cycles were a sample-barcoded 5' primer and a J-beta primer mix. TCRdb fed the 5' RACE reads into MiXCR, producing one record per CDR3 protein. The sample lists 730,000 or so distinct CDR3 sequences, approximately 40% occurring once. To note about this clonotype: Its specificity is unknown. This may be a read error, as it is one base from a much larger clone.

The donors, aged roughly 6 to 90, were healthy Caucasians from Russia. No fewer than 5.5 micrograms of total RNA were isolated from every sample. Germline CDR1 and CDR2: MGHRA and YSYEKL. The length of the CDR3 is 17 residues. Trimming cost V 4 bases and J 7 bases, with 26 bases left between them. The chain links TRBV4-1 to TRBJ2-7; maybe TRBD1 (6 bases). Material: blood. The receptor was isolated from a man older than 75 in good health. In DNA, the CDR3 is TGCGCCAGCAGCCTCACGGGACATCGCCTTTCCTACAATGAGCAGTACTTC. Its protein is CASSLTGHRLSYNEQYF.